This T cell receptor (beta chain) was captured by sequencing in a study of blood T cells in healthy people across ages. Study-wide findings and caveats: Among T cells, TCR beta diversity per million cells dropped roughly linearly as age rose. Investigators viewed diversity estimates from one million T cells as underestimates, the study reported.

This clonotype was detected only a few times. What it recognizes is unknown. This CDR3 spans 15 amino acids. V was cut by 3 bases and J by 6 bases, with 18 bases left in between. Looked up from germline, CDR1 is KGHSH and CDR2 is LQKENI. Each donor gave 9 to 10 milliliters of peripheral blood. Each sample yielded at least 6 micrograms of PBMC total RNA. The use of a sample-barcoded 5' primer and a J-beta primer mix characterized a second PCR of roughly 6 to 11 cycles. MiXCR, run by TCRdb on the 5' RACE reads, gives a single entry per CDR3 protein. The sample carries around 1.1 million distinct CDR3 sequences, more than 30% recorded once.

The clonotype comes from a young man in good health. V is TRBV18 and J is TRBJ2-7; D unresolved. The source material was blood. CDR3 nucleotide sequence: TGTGCCAGCTCACCGGCCGCAGGAGAGCATCGCGAGCAGTACTTC. Its translation is CASSPAAGEHREQYF.